This TCR beta chain was observed in a study of blood T cells in healthy people across ages. The V gene end was trimmed by 3 bases and the J gene end by 0 bases; junction bases not matched to a gene: 3. Germline CDR1 is SGHRS and CDR2 is YFSETQ. The CDR3 runs 14 residues. With a J-beta primer mix and a sample-barcoded 5' primer, a second PCR ran about 7 to 12 cycles. The template-switch adaptor, which had 12 random nucleotides, put a tag on each cDNA molecule. In TCRdb, the 5' RACE reads were re-called with MiXCR into one record per CDR3 protein. The sample records hundreds of thousands of distinct CDR3 sequences, about 55% being singletons. The donors, all healthy, were Caucasians living in Russia, aged about 6 to 95. Samples had at least 7 million PBMCs isolated from them. General study points: The diversity estimates, figures obtained from one million T cells, were considered underestimates.

As regards this clonotype: Its antigen is as yet unknown.

The sequence derives from an elderly man in good health. The sequenced sample consisted of blood. The genes are TRBV5-1 and TRBJ2-7, with 7 bases identical to TRBD1. CDR3 coding DNA: TGCGCCAGCAGCTCGGGACAGCCCTCCTACGAGCAGTACTTC. Translating it yields CASSSGQPSYEQYF.